A single T cell receptor beta chain is shown here with its context. As yet, its antigen is unknown. This specimen belongs to a study of blood T cells in healthy people across ages. Unmatched junction bases numbered 17, after V lost 6 bases and J lost 3 bases. Germline-derived CDR1 and CDR2 are MNHEY and SMNVEV (reference sequence). The CDR3 length is 17 residues. Study-level findings and limits: Higher diversity, along with more naive CD4+ cells, distinguished long-lived donors from aged donors. Older age coincided with a roughly linear decline in TCR beta diversity per million T cells.

The use of a sample-barcoded 5' primer and a J-beta primer mix characterized a second PCR of roughly 7 to 11 cycles. All samples yielded 2.5 million or more CDR3-containing paired-end reads. MiXCR was run by TCRdb on the 5' RACE reads, yielding one entry per CDR3 protein. Of approximately 800,000 distinct CDR3 sequences in the sample, about 36% were seen once. The V call is TRBV27, the J call TRBJ2-7; 7 nucleotides agree with TRBD1. The source is a young man in good health. Material: blood. For the CDR3, the DNA is TGTGCCAGCAGCAACCTGCGACAGGGCGTTCTGATCTACGAGCAGTACTTC. This encodes CASSNLRQGVLIYEQYF.